Following are 29 T cell receptor beta chains from one sample sequenced in a study of CD8 T cells in ankylosing spondylitis (TCRdb year 2017). The library was prepared using 5' RACE. TCRdb shows the sequencer as Illumina HiSeq 2500. TCRdb applied fastp at Q25 and MiXCR to the public reads, then kept only in-frame beta chains. Under each unique CDR3 protein, matching rows form one entry showing the most common genes and DNA. In all, the sample holds roughly 39,000 distinct CDR3 sequences, and less than 3.5% of those were seen once. Approximately 4.5% of the sample is in the top ten clones. Sequencing was performed on blood, either unsorted or a sorted T cell fraction (not recorded which). All receptors derive from a male donor with ankylosing spondylitis or in good health (not recorded which).

This clonotype was observed many times. The rearrangement joins TRBV9 to TRBJ1-5; D is unclear. This CDR3 spans 16 amino acids. CDR1 SGDLS and CDR2 YYNGEE come from the germline V gene. Trimming removed 4 bases from V and 3 bases from J, with 17 bases in between. The DNA of the CDR3 is TGTGCCAGCAGCCCCCGAGGAGGAGTTGACAATCAGCCCCAGCATTTT. Amino acid sequence: CASSPRGGVDNQPQHF.

This clonotype was observed at least ten times. The chain recombines TRBV9 with TRBJ1-5; 11 bases map to TRBD1. V trimming: 0 bases; J trimming: 6 bases; junction bases outside the gene matches: 5. Looked up from germline, CDR1 is SGDLS and CDR2 is YYNGEE. This CDR3 comprises 16 residues. CDR3 sequence: CASSVGGQGVSQPQHF. CDR3 DNA sequence: TGTGCCAGCAGCGTAGGGGGACAGGGGGTGAGTCAGCCCCAGCATTTT.

This clonotype has ten or more counts. V gene TRBV9 combines with J gene TRBJ2-3; 7 bases match TRBD1. The junction had 6 bases not matched to a gene; V was cut back by 0 bases and J by 8 bases. Germline CDR1 SGDLS, CDR2 YYNGEE. The length of the CDR3 is 14 residues. This CDR3 reads CASSVVGAGGTQYF. The CDR3 DNA reads TGTGCCAGCAGCGTAGTAGGGGCAGGGGGTACGCAGTATTTT.

This clonotype was seen ten or more times. The V gene is TRBV9, the J gene TRBJ2-7; TRBD1 is a possible D gene (6 bases). From germline, CDR1 is SGDLS and CDR2 YYNGEE. The CDR3 consists of 14 residues. V lost 3 bases and J lost 1, with 11 bases in between. CDR3 residues: CASSAWDNSYEQYF. Here the CDR3 DNA reads TGTGCCAGCAGCGCCTGGGACAATTCCTACGAGCAGTACTTC.

This clonotype was observed many times. The genes are TRBV9 and TRBJ1-3; no clear D gene. Trimming pared 3 bases from V and 0 bases from J, leaving 13 bases between. The CDR3 has 16 residues. The germline gives CDR1 SGDLS, CDR2 YYNGEE. The CDR3 bases are TGTGCCAGCAGCGCCGGCCCACCGAGCTCTGGAAACACCATATATTTT. As protein: CASSAGPPSSGNTIYF.

This clonotype appeared many times. V and J are TRBV9 and TRBJ1-4, with 7 bases fitting TRBD1. The germline V gene has CDR1 SGDLS and CDR2 YYNGEE. CDR3 length: 15 amino acids. V lost 0 bases, J lost 3 bases, and 2 bases stayed unmatched. Written as DNA, the CDR3 is TGTGCCAGCAGCGTAGCCGGGACAGCTAATGAAAAACTGTTTTTT. Amino acids: CASSVAGTANEKLFF. The full variable domain, with the rest looked up from reference TRBV9 and TRBJ1-4, is DSGVTQTPKHLITATGQRVTLRCSPRSGDLSVYWYQQSLDQGLQFLIQYYNGEERAKGNILERFSAQQFPDLHSELNLSSLELGDSALYFCASSVAGTANEKLFFGSGTQLSVL.

This clonotype came up many times. V is TRBV21-1 and J is TRBJ1-3; TRBD1, the table's D call, lacks a check against the DNA. TRBV21-1 is shown as a pseudogene. The CDR3 is made up of 17 amino acids. The CDR3: CASSKVDGNRAGNTIYF. As DNA, the CDR3 is TGTGCCAGCAGCAAAGTAGACGGGAACAGGGCTGGAAACACCATATATTTT.

At least ten counts were recorded for this clonotype. The chain links TRBV9 to TRBJ1-3; D is undetermined. CDR1 SGDLS and CDR2 YYNGEE come from the germline V gene. The CDR3 sequence is 16 residues long. V lost 0 bases and J lost 0, with 10 bases in between. The CDR3 spells CASSVDFLDSGNTIYF. In DNA form, the CDR3 reads TGTGCCAGCAGCGTAGACTTTTTGGACTCTGGAAACACCATATATTTT.

By frequency in the sample, this clonotype is medium-sized (0.01 to 0.1%). V gene TRBV9 combines with J gene TRBJ1-2, with TRBD1 as a possible D gene (6 bases). V was cut by 4 bases and J by 0 bases, with 13 bases left in between. Germline V gene data show CDR1 as SGDLS and CDR2 as YYNGEE. The CDR3 totals 15 residues. CDR3 residues: CASSIGQSANYGYTF. The CDR3 DNA follows: TGTGCCAGCAGCATAGGACAGAGCGCTAACTATGGCTACACCTTC.

This clonotype has at least ten counts. J is TRBJ1-5 and V is TRBV9; D uncertain. The CDR3 runs to 14 residues. Trimming removed 0 bases at V and 5 bases at J, with 9 bases between. From germline, CDR1 is SGDLS and CDR2 YYNGEE. The CDR3: CASSVGVGDQPQHF. DNA for the CDR3: TGTGCCAGCAGCGTAGGGGTCGGTGATCAGCCCCAGCATTTT.

This clonotype was found many times. The V and J genes are TRBV9 and TRBJ2-2; D is uncertain. The CDR3 is 13 amino acids. Germline V gene sequence: CDR1 SGDLS, CDR2 YYNGEE. The V gene lost 6 bases and the J gene lost 1 base, with 7 bases spanning the gap. Here the CDR3 reads CASTTLNTGELFF. The CDR3 DNA reads as TGTGCCAGCACGACTTTGAACACCGGGGAGCTGTTTTTT.

This clonotype was detected many times. V is TRBV9 and J is TRBJ2-5, with D unresolved. CDR3 length: 13 amino acids. Germline V gene sequence: CDR1 SGDLS, CDR2 YYNGEE. With 1 base removed from V and 3 bases from J, the gap between germline ends came to 7 bases. The CDR3 protein is CASSVTEKETQYF. In DNA, the CDR3 is TGTGCCAGCAGCGTAACAGAAAAAGAGACCCAGTACTTC.

This clonotype was detected ten times or more. The chain combines TRBV9 with TRBJ2-1; 7 bases map to TRBD2. After removal of 3 bases from V and 0 bases from J, the junction contained 3 bases not matched to a gene. Germline V gene sequence: CDR1 SGDLS, CDR2 YYNGEE. CDR3 size: 15 residues. The CDR3 protein is CASSEGLHSYNEQFF. DNA of the CDR3: TGTGCCAGCAGCGAGGGACTACACTCCTACAATGAGCAGTTCTTC.

This clonotype has ten or more counts. The chain carries TRBV9 and TRBJ2-3; 10 bases map to TRBD2. V trimming: 4 bases; J trimming: 6 bases; junction bases outside the gene matches: 20. CDR1 is SGDLS and CDR2 is YYNGEE in the germline V gene. The CDR3 covers 19 residues. This CDR3 is CASSPSGRASGTYLDTQYF. The CDR3, as DNA: TGTGCCAGCAGCCCTAGCGGGAGAGCTAGCGGAACTTATTTGGATACGCAGTATTTT.

This clonotype was observed many times. The V gene is TRBV9, the J gene TRBJ1-4; D remains unclear. The germline gives CDR1 SGDLS, CDR2 YYNGEE. Between the trimmed V and J ends, which lost 0 bases and 0 bases, there was a span of 12 bases. The CDR3 contains 17 residues. In nucleotides, the CDR3 is TGTGCCAGCAGCGTAGGGGTGTTCGGGGCAACTAATGAAAAACTGTTTTTT. Translated, it gives CASSVGVFGATNEKLFF.

This clonotype was picked up many times. The gene calls are TRBV9 and TRBJ2-7; tentatively, D is TRBD1 or TRBD2 (5 bases each). Trimming pared 2 bases from V and 0 bases from J, leaving 9 bases between. The CDR3 is 14 residues long. Germline-derived CDR1 and CDR2 are SGDLS and YYNGEE. The CDR3 region has the DNA TGTGCCAGCAGCGTGGGGGATAGCTCCTACGAGCAGTACTTC. Translated: CASSVGDSSYEQYF.

This clonotype was counted many times. J is TRBJ2-2 and V is TRBV9, with D possibly being TRBD1 or TRBD2 (5 bases each). Germline CDR1 reads SGDLS; CDR2 reads YYNGEE. The ends were cut back, 4 bases at V and 4 bases at J, with 20 bases in the middle. This CDR3 spans 17 amino acids. CDR3 in amino acids: CASSLRTGQATTGELFF. CDR3 sequence (DNA): TGTGCCAGCAGCCTCAGAACGGGGCAGGCAACCACCGGGGAGCTGTTTTTT.

In its sample, this clonotype was seen many times. CDR3: CASSVGAREETQYF. CDR3 bases: TGTGCCAGCAGCGTAGGGGCTAGAGAAGAGACCCAGTACTTC. The chain combines TRBV9 with TRBJ2-5; the D is unclear. Trimming pared 0 bases from V and 3 bases from J, leaving 9 bases between. Germline V lookup: CDR1 SGDLS, CDR2 YYNGEE. The CDR3 runs 14 residues.

This clonotype appeared many times. J is TRBJ1-6 and V is TRBV9, with D possibly matching TRBD1 (5 bases). Trimming took off 5 bases at V and 2 bases at J, with 8 bases between the two ends. The CDR3 covers 14 residues. CDR1 and CDR2 from the germline V gene are SGDLS and YYNGEE. CDR3 nucleotide sequence: TGTGCCAGCAGTGTACAGGCCTATAATTCACCCCTCCACTTT. Its protein product is CASSVQAYNSPLHF.

This clonotype was counted ten times or more. The rearrangement links TRBV9 to TRBJ1-4; TRBD1 is a possible D gene (5 bases). Germline V gene sequence: CDR1 SGDLS, CDR2 YYNGEE. The V end lost 3 bases, the J end lost 5 bases, and 11 bases lay between the germline ends. This CDR3 comprises 14 residues. The CDR3 loop reads CASSAGTRNEKLFF. In DNA form, the CDR3 reads TGTGCCAGCAGCGCCGGGACGAGAAATGAAAAACTGTTTTTT.

This clonotype was observed many times. This chain joins TRBV9 and TRBJ2-7; 13 bases fit TRBD2. CDR3 size: 16 residues. Germline trimming cut 5 bases from V and 2 bases from J; bases unmatched to any gene: 7. The germline CDR1 and CDR2 sequences are SGDLS and YYNGEE. The DNA of the CDR3 is TGTGCCAGCAGTGAGACCGGGACTAGCGGGACCTACGAGCAGTACTTC. It encodes CASSETGTSGTYEQYF.

This clonotype was recorded many times. The rearrangement uses TRBV9 and TRBJ2-6, with 10 bases identical to TRBD1. Germline assignment: CDR1 SGDLS and CDR2 YYNGEE. CDR3 length: 18 residues. J was trimmed by 1 base and V by 3 bases; bases with no gene match: 7. In DNA, the CDR3 is TGTGCCAGCAGCGCGACAGGGGGCTACTCTTCTGGGGCCAACGTCCTGACTTTC. Its protein product is CASSATGGYSSGANVLTF.

This clonotype has a count of ten or more. This chain links TRBV9 with TRBJ2-5; maybe TRBD1 (5 bases). The CDR3 sequence is 13 residues long. With 1 base removed from V and 2 bases from J, the gap between germline ends came to 6 bases. From germline, CDR1 is SGDLS and CDR2 YYNGEE. In DNA form, the CDR3 reads TGTGCCAGCAGCGTACAGGGACAAGAGACCCAGTACTTC. This sequence encodes CASSVQGQETQYF.

The table lists this clonotype with many counts. The chain recombines TRBV9 with TRBJ2-7; perhaps TRBD1 as D (6 bases). Per the germline V gene, CDR1 is SGDLS and CDR2 is YYNGEE. V was shortened by 0 bases and J by 2 bases, with 12 bases between the two germline ends. The CDR3 sequence is 15 residues long. CDR3 loop: CASSVGNRATYEQYF. CDR3 nucleotides: TGTGCCAGCAGCGTAGGGAACAGGGCTACCTACGAGCAGTACTTC. The complete variable domain, with remaining parts taken from reference TRBV9 and TRBJ2-7, reads DSGVTQTPKHLITATGQRVTLRCSPRSGDLSVYWYQQSLDQGLQFLIQYYNGEERAKGNILERFSAQQFPDLHSELNLSSLELGDSALYFCASSVGNRATYEQYFGPGTRLTVT.

This clonotype was detected many times. The chain employs TRBV9 and TRBJ1-1; D remains unclear. The V gene's germline CDR1 is SGDLS and CDR2 YYNGEE. The CDR3 loop spans 12 amino acids. The germline V and J ends were trimmed by 1 base and 7 bases, with 8 bases remaining between them. The CDR3 spells CASSVSDGEAFF. CDR3 nucleotides: TGTGCCAGCAGCGTATCGGACGGTGAAGCTTTCTTT. Complete variable domain (other parts from reference TRBV9 and TRBJ1-1): DSGVTQTPKHLITATGQRVTLRCSPRSGDLSVYWYQQSLDQGLQFLIQYYNGEERAKGNILERFSAQQFPDLHSELNLSSLELGDSALYFCASSVSDGEAFFGQGTRLTVV.

This clonotype was recorded many times. The J gene is TRBJ2-1, the V gene TRBV9; 11 nucleotides line up with TRBD2. The CDR3 sequence is 15 residues long. Germline loops: CDR1 SGDLS, CDR2 YYNGEE. J lost 8 bases, V lost 0 bases, and 4 bases had no gene match. Here the CDR3 DNA reads TGTGCCAGCAGCGTAGCGGTAGCGGGAGGGGATGAGCAGTTCTTC. It encodes CASSVAVAGGDEQFF. Supplemented by reference TRBV9 and TRBJ2-1, the full variable domain reads DSGVTQTPKHLITATGQRVTLRCSPRSGDLSVYWYQQSLDQGLQFLIQYYNGEERAKGNILERFSAQQFPDLHSELNLSSLELGDSALYFCASSVAVAGGDEQFFGPGTRLTVL.

This clonotype has ten or more counts. This chain joins TRBV9 and TRBJ2-4; D possibly uses TRBD1 or TRBD2 (5 bases each). This CDR3 is built from 14 residues. V lost 2 bases to trimming and J lost 7 bases, with 13 bases between them. Germline CDR1 and CDR2: SGDLS and YYNGEE. The CDR3 region has the DNA TGTGCCAGCAGCGTCTCCGGGACCACCAACATTCAGTACTTC. Translating it yields CASSVSGTTNIQYF.

This clonotype has a count of ten or more. This chain joins TRBV9 and TRBJ2-5; 7 bases agree with TRBD2. The ends lost 0 bases at V and 5 bases at J; junction bases unmatched: 7. Looked up from germline, CDR1 is SGDLS and CDR2 is YYNGEE. The CDR3 covers 15 residues. CDR3 protein: CASSVASGEGETQYF. CDR3 in DNA: TGTGCCAGCAGCGTAGCTAGCGGTGAGGGGGAGACCCAGTACTTC. Looking up the rest from reference TRBV9 and TRBJ2-5 gives the full variable domain: DSGVTQTPKHLITATGQRVTLRCSPRSGDLSVYWYQQSLDQGLQFLIQYYNGEERAKGNILERFSAQQFPDLHSELNLSSLELGDSALYFCASSVASGEGETQYFGPGTRLLVL.

This clonotype was found many times. The chain couples TRBV9 to TRBJ2-3; 12 bases align to TRBD2. The CDR3 spans 16 residues. Trimming at V came to 0 bases and at J to 4 bases, leaving 3 bases not matched to a gene. Germline lookup yields CDR1 SGDLS and CDR2 YYNGEE. The chain's CDR3 is CASSVALAGGPDTQYF. As DNA, the CDR3 is TGTGCCAGCAGCGTAGCGCTAGCGGGGGGGCCAGATACGCAGTATTTT.